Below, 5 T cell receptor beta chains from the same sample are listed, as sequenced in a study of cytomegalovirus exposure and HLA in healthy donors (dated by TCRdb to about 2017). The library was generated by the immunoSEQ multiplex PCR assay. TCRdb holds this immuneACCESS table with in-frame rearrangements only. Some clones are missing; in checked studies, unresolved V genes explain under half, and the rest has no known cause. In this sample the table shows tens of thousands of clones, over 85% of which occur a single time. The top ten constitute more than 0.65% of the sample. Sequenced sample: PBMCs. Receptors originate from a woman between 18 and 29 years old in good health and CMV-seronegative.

The CDR3 region is CSVTRTSVEQYF. As DNA, the CDR3 is TGCAGCGTTACAAGAACTAGCGTCGAGCAGTACTTC. The V gene is TRBV29-1, the J gene TRBJ2-7, with 7 bases fitting TRBD2. The CDR3 runs 12 residues. Germline CDR1 is SQVTM and CDR2 is ANQGSEA. J gave up 6 bases and V 5 bases, and 7 bases lay outside the gene matches.

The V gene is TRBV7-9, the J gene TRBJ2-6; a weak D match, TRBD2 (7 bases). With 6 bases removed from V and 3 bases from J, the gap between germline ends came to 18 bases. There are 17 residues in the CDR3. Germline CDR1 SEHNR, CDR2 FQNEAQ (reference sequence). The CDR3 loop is CASSKRGGIYGANVLTF. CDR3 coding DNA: TGTGCCAGCAGTAAGAGGGGGGGCATTTATGGGGCCAACGTCCTGACTTTC. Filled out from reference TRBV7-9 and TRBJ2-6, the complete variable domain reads DTGVSQNPRHKITKRGQNVTFRCDPISEHNRLYWYRQTLGQGPEFLTYFQNEAQLEKSRLLSDRFSAERPKGSFSTLEIQRTEQGDSAMYLCASSKRGGIYGANVLTFGAGSRLTVL.

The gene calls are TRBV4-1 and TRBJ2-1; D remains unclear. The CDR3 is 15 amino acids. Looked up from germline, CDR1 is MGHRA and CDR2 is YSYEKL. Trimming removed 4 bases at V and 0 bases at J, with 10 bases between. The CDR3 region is CASSPSLSSYNEQFF. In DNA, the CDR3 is TGCGCCAGCAGCCCGTCATTGAGCTCCTACAATGAGCAGTTCTTC.

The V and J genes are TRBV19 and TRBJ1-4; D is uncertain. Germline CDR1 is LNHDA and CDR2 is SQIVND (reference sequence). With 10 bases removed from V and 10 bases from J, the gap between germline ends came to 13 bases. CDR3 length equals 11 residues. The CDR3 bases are TGTGCCATAACTGAGGATGGAAAACTGTTTTTT. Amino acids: CAITEDGKLFF. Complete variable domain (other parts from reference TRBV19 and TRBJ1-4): DGGITQSPKYLFRKEGQNVTLSCEQNLNHDAMYWYRQDPGQGLRLIYYSQIVNDFQKGDIAEGYSVSREKKESFPLTVTSAQKNPTAFYLCAITEDGKLFFGSGTQLSVL.

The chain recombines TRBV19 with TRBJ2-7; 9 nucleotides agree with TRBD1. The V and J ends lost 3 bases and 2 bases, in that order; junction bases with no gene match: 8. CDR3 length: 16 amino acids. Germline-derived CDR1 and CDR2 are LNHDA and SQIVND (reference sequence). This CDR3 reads CASSIRPRQGAYEQYF. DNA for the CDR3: TGTGCCAGTAGTATCCGGCCCCGACAGGGGGCCTACGAGCAGTACTTC.